In this sample, the clone carrying this TCR beta chain turned up once. Its target is unknown. These data come from a study of blood T cells in healthy people across ages. A second PCR of roughly 7 to 11 cycles used a sample-barcoded 5' primer and a J-beta primer mix. Any given sample supplied a minimum of 2.5 million CDR3-containing paired-end reads. MiXCR was run by TCRdb on the 5' RACE reads, yielding one entry per CDR3 protein. The data hold about 2 million distinct CDR3 sequences, with roughly 52% observed a single time. CDR3 length equals 17 residues. V lost 1 base to trimming and J lost 4 bases, with 20 bases between them. The germline gives CDR1 SGHRS, CDR2 YFSETQ. Per sample, at least 5.5 micrograms of total RNA were extracted. General study results and limits: It was the long-lived donors that had more naive CD4+ cells and higher diversity than aged donors. Per-million-T-cell TCR beta diversity fell roughly linearly with age.

Sequencing used blood. The gene calls are TRBV5-1 and TRBJ1-1; tentative D call: TRBD1 (5 bases). The sequence derives from a woman in her thirties or forties in good health. This CDR3 is CASSLRWDGPILTEAFF. The CDR3 DNA follows: TGCGCCAGCAGCTTGCGTTGGGACGGACCCATACTCACTGAAGCTTTCTTT.